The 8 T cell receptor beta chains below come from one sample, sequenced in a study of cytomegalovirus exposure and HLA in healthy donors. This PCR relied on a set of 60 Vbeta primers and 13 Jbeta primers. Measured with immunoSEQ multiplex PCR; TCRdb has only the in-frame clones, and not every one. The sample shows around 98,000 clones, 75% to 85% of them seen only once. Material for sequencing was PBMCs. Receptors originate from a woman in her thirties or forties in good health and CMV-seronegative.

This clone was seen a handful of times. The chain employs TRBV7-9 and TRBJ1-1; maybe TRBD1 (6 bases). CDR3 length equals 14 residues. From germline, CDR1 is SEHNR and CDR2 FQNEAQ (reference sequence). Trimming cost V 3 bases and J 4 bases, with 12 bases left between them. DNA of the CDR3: TGTGCCAGCAGCTTTGGACAGAGCCCCACTGAAGCTTTCTTT. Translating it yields CASSFGQSPTEAFF.

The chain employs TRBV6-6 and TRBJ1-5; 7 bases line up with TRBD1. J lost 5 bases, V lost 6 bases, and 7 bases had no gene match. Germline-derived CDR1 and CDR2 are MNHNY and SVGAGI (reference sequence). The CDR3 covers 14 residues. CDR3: CASSRDSSYQPQHF. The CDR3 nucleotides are TGTGCCAGCAGCAGGGACAGTTCCTATCAGCCCCAGCATTTT.

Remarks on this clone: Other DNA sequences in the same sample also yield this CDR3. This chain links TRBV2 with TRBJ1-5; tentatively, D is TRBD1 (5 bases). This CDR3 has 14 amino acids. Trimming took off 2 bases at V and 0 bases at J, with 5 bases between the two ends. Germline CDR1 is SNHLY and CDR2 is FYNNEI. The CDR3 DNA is TGTGCCAGCAGTGAACAGGGTAGCAATCAGCCCCAGCATTTT. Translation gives CASSEQGSNQPQHF.

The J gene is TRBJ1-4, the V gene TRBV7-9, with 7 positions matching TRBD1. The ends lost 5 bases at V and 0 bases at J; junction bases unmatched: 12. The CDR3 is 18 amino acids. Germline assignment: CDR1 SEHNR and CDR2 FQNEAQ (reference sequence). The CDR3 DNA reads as TGTGCCAGCAGCCGAACGACAGGGTGGGGAGCAACTAATGAAAAACTGTTTTTT. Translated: CASSRTTGWGATNEKLFF.

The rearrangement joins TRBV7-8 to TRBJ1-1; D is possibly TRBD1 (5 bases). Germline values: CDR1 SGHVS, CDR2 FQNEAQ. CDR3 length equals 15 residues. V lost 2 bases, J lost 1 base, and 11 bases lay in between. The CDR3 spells CASSLMGTGNTEAFF. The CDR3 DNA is TGTGCCAGCAGCTTAATGGGTACAGGGAACACTGAAGCTTTCTTT.

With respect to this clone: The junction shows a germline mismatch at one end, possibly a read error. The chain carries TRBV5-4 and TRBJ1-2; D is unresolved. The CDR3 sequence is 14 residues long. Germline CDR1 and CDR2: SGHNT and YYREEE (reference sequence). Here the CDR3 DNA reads TGTGCCAGCAGCTTGCCCCAGGTGGTTCCTGGCTACCCCTTC. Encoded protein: CASSLPQVVPGYPF. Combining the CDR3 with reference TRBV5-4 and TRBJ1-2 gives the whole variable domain ETGVTQSPTHLIKTRGQQVTLRCSSQSGHNTVSWYQQALGQGPQFIFQYYREEENGRGNFPPRFSGLQFPNYSSELNVNALELDDSALYLCASSLPQVVPGYPFGSGTRLTVV.

CDR3: CASSLTPNTEAFF. DNA of the CDR3: TGTGCCAGCAGCTTGACACCGAACACTGAAGCTTTCTTT. V is TRBV7-8 and J is TRBJ1-1; D is undetermined. The V end was cut by 3 bases, the J end by 1 base, with 6 bases between. The CDR3 totals 13 residues. Germline assignment: CDR1 SGHVS and CDR2 FQNEAQ.

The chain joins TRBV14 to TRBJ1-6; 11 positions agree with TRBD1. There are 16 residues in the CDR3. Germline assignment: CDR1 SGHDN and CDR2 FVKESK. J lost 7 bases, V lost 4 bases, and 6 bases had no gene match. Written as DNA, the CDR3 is TGTGCCAGCAGCCGGGACAGGGGGTTATGGAATTCACCCCTCCACTTT. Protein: CASSRDRGLWNSPLHF.